This T cell receptor beta chain was observed in a study of early T cells in non-severe SARS-CoV-2 infection. Looking at the study overall: Chains from this unsorted whole-blood bulk RNA could not be paired. Regarding the study as a whole: Matching results from VDJdb favored anti-spike CD8 responses, leaving private and CD4 specificities undetected.

Individual cDNA molecules received unique molecular identifiers during library preparation. TCRdb recomputed calls from the 5' RACE reads with MiXCR, one row per CDR3 protein. The sample has 40,000 to 55,000 distinct CDR3 sequences, around 6.1% seen once. This clonotype appeared a few times. Its antigen is currently unknown. J was trimmed by 2 bases and V by 2 bases; bases with no gene match: 8. Per germline, CDR1 PRHDT and CDR2 FYEKMQ (reference sequence). The CDR3 runs to 18 residues. The chain is built from TRBV13 and TRBJ2-3; TRBD2 agrees at 12 bases. The sequenced sample was whole blood, obtained at baseline. This clonotype was sampled from an adult who was a healthcare worker with PCR-confirmed SARS-CoV-2 infection or an uninfected control (not recorded which). The CDR3 sequence: CASSLRLAGAQYTDTQYF. CDR3 DNA: TGTGCCAGCAGCTTACGACTAGCGGGGGCCCAATACACAGATACGCAGTATTTT.